This T cell receptor (beta chain) stems from a study of preoperative IRX-2 immunotherapy in early breast cancer. Stated treatment: preoperative locoregional IRX-2 cytokine immunotherapy. This phase Ib study tested locoregional IRX-2 cytokine immunotherapy given before surgery. The V end lost 6 bases, the J end lost 4 bases, and 21 bases lay between the germline ends. Germline CDR1 LGHNA, CDR2 YSLEER. The CDR3 is 17 residues long. Data came from immunoSEQ multiplex PCR; TCRdb stores just in-frame clones and leaves some out. The data show approximately 24,000 clones, more than 80% seen once. The receptor comes from a human donor with breast cancer. The specimen comprised tumor tissue, sampled after IRX-2 immunotherapy. The V call is TRBV4-3, the J call TRBJ2-2; D possibly uses TRBD1 or TRBD2 (7 bases each). The CDR3 protein is CASRPRPQGGSTGELFF. Here the CDR3 DNA reads TGCGCCAGCAGACCTCGGCCTCAGGGGGGGAGCACCGGGGAGCTGTTTTTT.